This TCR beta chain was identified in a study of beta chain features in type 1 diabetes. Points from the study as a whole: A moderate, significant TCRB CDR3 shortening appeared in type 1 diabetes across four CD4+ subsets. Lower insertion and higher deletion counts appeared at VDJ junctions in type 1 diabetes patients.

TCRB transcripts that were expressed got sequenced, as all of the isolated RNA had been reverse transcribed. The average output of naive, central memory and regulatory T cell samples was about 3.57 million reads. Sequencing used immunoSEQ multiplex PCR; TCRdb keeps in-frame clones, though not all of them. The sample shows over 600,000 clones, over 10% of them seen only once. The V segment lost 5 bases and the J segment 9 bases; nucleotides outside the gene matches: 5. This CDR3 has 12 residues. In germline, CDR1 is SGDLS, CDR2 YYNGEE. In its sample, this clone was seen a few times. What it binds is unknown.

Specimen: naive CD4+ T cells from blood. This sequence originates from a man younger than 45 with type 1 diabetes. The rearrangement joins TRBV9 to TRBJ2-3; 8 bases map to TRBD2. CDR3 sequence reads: CASSQTSGTQYF. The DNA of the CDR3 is TGTGCCAGCAGTCAAACTAGCGGAACGCAGTATTTT.